This TCR beta chain was obtained from a study of blood T cells in healthy people across ages. The CDR3 length is 15 residues. CDR1 is MGHRA, CDR2 YSYEKL, per germline. Trimming at V came to 1 base and at J to 5 bases, leaving 4 bases not matched to a gene. A second roughly 6 to 12 cycle PCR used barcoded and J-beta primers. All cDNA molecules were each tagged by a template-switch adaptor with 12 random nucleotides. One entry per CDR3 protein results from TCRdb running MiXCR on the 5' RACE reads. The sample lists some 760,000 distinct CDR3 sequences, just under 25% occurring once. The sample was also reused in another study, on T cells of mothers and their children. According to that study: Donation involved three healthy Caucasian mothers and the six children that they had.

The source is a boy younger than 18 in good health. The specimen sequenced was blood. This chain joins TRBV4-1 and TRBJ2-3, with TRBD2 identical over 9 bases. The CDR3 sequence: CASSQGGLAKDTQYF. CDR3 nucleotide sequence: TGCGCCAGCAGCCAAGGGGGACTAGCAAAAGATACGCAGTATTTT.